This TCR beta chain was sequenced during a study of T cell clones after liver transplantation (dated by TCRdb to the late 2010s). As for the study more broadly: ITN030ST, the source of the samples, was a randomized trial that attempted immunosuppression withdrawal within 2 years of liver transplantation. Donor-reactive T cell clones were identified using TCRbeta sequencing after a pre-transplant mixed lymphocyte reaction and were then followed in post-transplant blood. As an antigen-independent comparator for the donor-reactive sequences, third party-reactive TCRbeta sequences from pre-transplant MLRs were identified as well. Three of the eight recipients were HCV-positive; the others were transplanted for non-autoimmune, non-viral indications. Subjects received no induction therapy and standard immunosuppression until randomization at 12-24 months post-transplant. Tolerance meant complete immunosuppression withdrawal for at least one year without liver enzymes rising beyond twice the upper limit of normal. Blood samples were collected pre-transplant, pre-randomization before withdrawal, and post-randomization after either complete withdrawal or failed withdrawal. The study cohort included 8 liver transplant recipients, of whom 3 were classified as tolerant and 5 as non-tolerant.

This clone occurred once. What antigen it recognizes has not been identified. No much larger clone is present one base from it, and per-base qualities are unavailable. The CDR3, from cysteine to phenylalanine, totals 17 residues. Only CDR3 DNA is held: 51 bases, read in frame from base 1. From V the trimming removes 5 bases and from J it removes 6 bases, while the gene matches leave 8 bases of the junction unaccounted for. CDR1 and CDR2 were assigned from the germline V gene as SGHTA and FQGNSA. The paper as a whole reports these results and caveats: The conclusions were preliminary, being limited by small, heterogeneous patient numbers and by non-standardized post-transplant time points. In 5 of 8 subjects, regardless of tolerance or HCV status, circulating donor-reactive CD4 TCRbeta sequences dropped significantly post-transplant. In a couple of subjects, low numbers of available donor cells limited the measurable donor-reactive repertoire. Without allograft tissue specimens, donor-reactive T cells may have migrated into the graft rather than being deleted. Once repertoire turnover was taken into account, donor-reactive detection showed a significant reduction for CD4 in 7 of 8 subjects and for CD8 in 8 of 8. Donor-reactive sequences declined more than third party-reactive ones, suggesting partial antigen-specific deletion unrelated to withdrawal success.

Thawed unstimulated PBMCs were stained for CD3, CD4 and CD8 and FACS-sorted into CD3+CD4+ and CD3+CD8+ populations. Each of the 8 studied subjects was randomized to immunosuppression withdrawal. Genomic DNA was isolated with the Qiagen DNeasy Blood and Tissue Kit. Using immunoSEQ, frozen genomic DNA was subjected to high-throughput TCRbeta CDR3 sequencing, a process that included PCR amplification, mapping, bias correction and internal controls. The authors' analysis ran thus. Only productive rearrangements were retained, with each unique TCRbeta sequence defined by its CDR3 nucleotide sequence together with its V and J gene. For classification of a sequence as donor-reactive, at least 5-fold expansion in CFSE-low cells relative to unstimulated pre-transplant cells and a frequency of at least 0.01% were required. Per-subject minimum frequency thresholds, based on the lowest-template unstimulated sample, ensured at least 90% detection power. Repertoire turnover was measured by Jensen-Shannon divergence between the top 1000 TCRbeta sequences post- and pre-transplant. Changes in detection of donor-reactive sequences were tested with two-sided Fisher's exact tests. As stored in TCRdb, this immuneACCESS dataset retains in-frame rearrangements with V and J assigned. A fraction of the clones does not appear; measured against another copy, unresolved V genes explain less than half of the discrepancy, and the remainder lacks a known reason. V and J calls and clone size come straight from that table; D and trimming were deduced from the DNA. This sample comprises some 120,000 clones, 90% of them detected only once. The ten biggest clones cover approximately 0.88% of the sample.

The chain was built from TRBV7-2 and TRBJ2-3, with 16 middle bases fitting TRBD2. The sample consisted of CD4+ T cells from blood, taken 12 months after liver transplant. This receptor was obtained from a human patient who received a liver transplant. Once a transplant has taken place, some T cells may be donor derived. The nucleotide sequence is TGTGCCAGCAGCCCGGGGACTAGCGGGAGGGTTATGGATACGCAGTATTTT. Its product reads: CASSPGTSGRVMDTQYF. The CDR3, completed at both ends by the reference TRBV7-2 and TRBJ2-3 genes, gives the full variable domain GAGVSQSPSNKVTEKGKDVELRCDPISGHTALYWYRQSLGQGLEFLIYFQGNSAPDKSGLPSDRFSAERTGGSVSTLTIQRTQQEDSAVYLCASSPGTSGRVMDTQYFGPGTRLTVL.